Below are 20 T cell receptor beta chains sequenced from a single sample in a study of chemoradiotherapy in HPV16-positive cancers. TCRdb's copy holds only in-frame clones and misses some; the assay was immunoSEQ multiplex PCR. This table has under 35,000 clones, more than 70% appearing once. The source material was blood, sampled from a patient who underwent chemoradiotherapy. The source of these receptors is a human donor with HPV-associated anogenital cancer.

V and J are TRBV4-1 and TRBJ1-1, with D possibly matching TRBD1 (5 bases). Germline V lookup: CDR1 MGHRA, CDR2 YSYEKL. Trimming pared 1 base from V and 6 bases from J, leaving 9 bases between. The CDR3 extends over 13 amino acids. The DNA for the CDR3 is TGCGCCAGCAGCCAAGGGGACCTCCCTGAAGCTTTCTTT. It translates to CASSQGDLPEAFF.

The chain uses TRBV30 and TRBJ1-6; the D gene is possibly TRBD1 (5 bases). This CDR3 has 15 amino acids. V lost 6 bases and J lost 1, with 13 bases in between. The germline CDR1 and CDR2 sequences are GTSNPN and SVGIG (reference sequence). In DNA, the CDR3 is TGTGCCTGCAGGGACTCTGTGTCCTATAATTCACCCCTCCACTTT. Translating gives CACRDSVSYNSPLHF.

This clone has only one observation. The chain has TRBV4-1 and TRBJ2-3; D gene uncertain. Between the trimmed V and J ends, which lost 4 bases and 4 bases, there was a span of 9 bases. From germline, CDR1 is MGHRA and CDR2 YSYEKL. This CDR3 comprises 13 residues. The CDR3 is CASSPWVADTQYF. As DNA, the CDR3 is TGCGCCAGCAGCCCCTGGGTGGCAGATACGCAGTATTTT.

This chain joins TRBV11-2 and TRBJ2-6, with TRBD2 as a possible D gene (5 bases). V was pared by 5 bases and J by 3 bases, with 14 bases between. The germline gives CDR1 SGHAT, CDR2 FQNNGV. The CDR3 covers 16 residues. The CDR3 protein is CASSLTPAGGANVLTF. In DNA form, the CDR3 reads TGTGCCAGCAGCCTCACGCCCGCGGGTGGGGCCAACGTCCTGACTTTC.

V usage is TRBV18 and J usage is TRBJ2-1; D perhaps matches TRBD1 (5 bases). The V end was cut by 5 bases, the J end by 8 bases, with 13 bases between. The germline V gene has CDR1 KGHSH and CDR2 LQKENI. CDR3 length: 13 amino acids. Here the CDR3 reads CASSSNQGYEQFF. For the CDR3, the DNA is TGTGCCAGCTCATCAAACCAGGGCTATGAGCAGTTCTTC.

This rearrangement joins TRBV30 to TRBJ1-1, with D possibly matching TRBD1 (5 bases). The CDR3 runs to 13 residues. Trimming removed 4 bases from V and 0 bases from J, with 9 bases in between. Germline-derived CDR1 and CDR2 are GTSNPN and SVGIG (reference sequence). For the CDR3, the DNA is TGTGCCTGGAAGAGGGACCTGAACACTGAAGCTTTCTTT. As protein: CAWKRDLNTEAFF.

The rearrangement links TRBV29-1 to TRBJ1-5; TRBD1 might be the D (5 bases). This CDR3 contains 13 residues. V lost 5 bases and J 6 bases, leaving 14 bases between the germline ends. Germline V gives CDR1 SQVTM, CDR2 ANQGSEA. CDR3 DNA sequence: TGCAGCGTTAGTCCAGGGACGAGTCAGCCCCAGCATTTT. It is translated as CSVSPGTSQPQHF.

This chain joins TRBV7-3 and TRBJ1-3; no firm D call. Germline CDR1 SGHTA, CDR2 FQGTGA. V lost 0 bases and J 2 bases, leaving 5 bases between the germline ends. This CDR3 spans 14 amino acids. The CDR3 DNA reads TGTGCCAGCAGCTTAACTGCTACTGGAAACACCATATATTTT. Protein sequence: CASSLTATGNTIYF. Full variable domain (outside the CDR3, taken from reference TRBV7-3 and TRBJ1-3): GAGVSQTPSNKVTEKGKYVELRCDPISGHTALYWYRQSLGQGPEFLIYFQGTGAADDSGLPNDRFFAVRPEGSVSTLKIQRTERGDSAVYLCASSLTATGNTIYFGEGSWLTVV.

The CDR3 loop reads CASSPGATWMGETQYF. CDR3 nucleotide sequence: TGTGCCAGCAGCCCAGGGGCGACCTGGATGGGAGAGACCCAGTACTTC. The chain uses TRBV11-2 and TRBJ2-7, with a possible D match to TRBD1 (6 bases). The DNA end favors TRBJ2-5, so the J call may be wrong. Germline CDR1 SGHAT, CDR2 FQNNGV. The CDR3 is 16 amino acids.

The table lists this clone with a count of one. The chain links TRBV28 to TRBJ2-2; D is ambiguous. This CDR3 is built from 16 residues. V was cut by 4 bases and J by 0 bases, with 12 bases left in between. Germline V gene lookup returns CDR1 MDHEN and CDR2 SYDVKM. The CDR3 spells CASSSLSPSNTGELFF. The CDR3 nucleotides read TGTGCCAGCAGTTCCCTCTCTCCCTCGAACACCGGGGAGCTGTTTTTT.

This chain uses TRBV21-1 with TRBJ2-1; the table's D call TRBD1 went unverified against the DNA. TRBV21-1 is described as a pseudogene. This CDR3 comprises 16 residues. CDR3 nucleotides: TGTGCCAGCAGCAGGGGGACACCCCTCTCCTACAATGAGCAGTTCTTC. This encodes CASSRGTPLSYNEQFF.

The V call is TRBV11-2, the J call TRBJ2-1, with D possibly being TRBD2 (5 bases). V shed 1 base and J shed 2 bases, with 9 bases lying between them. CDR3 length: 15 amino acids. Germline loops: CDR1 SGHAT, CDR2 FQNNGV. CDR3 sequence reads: CASSLVDGAYNEQFF. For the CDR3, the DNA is TGTGCCAGCAGCTTAGTAGACGGGGCCTACAATGAGCAGTTCTTC.

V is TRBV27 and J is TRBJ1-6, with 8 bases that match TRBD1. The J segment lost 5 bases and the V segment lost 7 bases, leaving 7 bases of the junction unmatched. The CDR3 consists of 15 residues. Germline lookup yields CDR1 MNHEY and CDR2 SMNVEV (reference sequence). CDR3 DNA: TGTGCCAGCACTGGACAGGGCAATAATAATTCACCCCTCCACTTT. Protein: CASTGQGNNNSPLHF.

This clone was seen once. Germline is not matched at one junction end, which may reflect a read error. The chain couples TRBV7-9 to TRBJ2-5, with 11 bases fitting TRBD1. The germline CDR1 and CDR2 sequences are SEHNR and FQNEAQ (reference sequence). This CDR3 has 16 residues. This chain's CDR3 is CAGSQGTGGLKETQYF. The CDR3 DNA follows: TGTGCCGGCAGCCAAGGGACAGGGGGACTCAAAGAGACCCAGTACTTC. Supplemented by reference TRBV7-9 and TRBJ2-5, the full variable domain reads DTGVSQNPRHKITKRGQNVTFRCDPISEHNRLYWYRQTLGQGPEFLTYFQNEAQLEKSRLLSDRFSAERPKGSFSTLEIQRTEQGDSAMYLCAGSQGTGGLKETQYFGPGTRLLVL.

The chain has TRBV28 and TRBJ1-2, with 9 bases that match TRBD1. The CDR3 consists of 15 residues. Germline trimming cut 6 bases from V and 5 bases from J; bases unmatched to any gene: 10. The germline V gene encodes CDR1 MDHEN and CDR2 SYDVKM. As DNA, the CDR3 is TGTGCCAGCAGATTTACCGGGACAGGGAAGTATGGCTACACCTTC. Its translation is CASRFTGTGKYGYTF.

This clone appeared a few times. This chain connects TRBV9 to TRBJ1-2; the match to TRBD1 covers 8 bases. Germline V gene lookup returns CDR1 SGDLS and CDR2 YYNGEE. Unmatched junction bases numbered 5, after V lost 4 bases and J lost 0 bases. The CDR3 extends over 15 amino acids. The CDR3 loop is CASSKGQGSNYGYTF. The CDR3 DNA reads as TGTGCCAGCAGCAAAGGACAGGGCTCTAACTATGGCTACACCTTC.

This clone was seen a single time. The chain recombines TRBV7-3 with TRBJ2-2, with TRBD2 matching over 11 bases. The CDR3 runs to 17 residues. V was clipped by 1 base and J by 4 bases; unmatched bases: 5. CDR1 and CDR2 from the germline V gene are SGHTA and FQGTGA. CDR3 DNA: TGTGCCAGCAGCTTAAAGTTAGCGGGGGGGCCCACCGGGGAGCTGTTTTTT. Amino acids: CASSLKLAGGPTGELFF.

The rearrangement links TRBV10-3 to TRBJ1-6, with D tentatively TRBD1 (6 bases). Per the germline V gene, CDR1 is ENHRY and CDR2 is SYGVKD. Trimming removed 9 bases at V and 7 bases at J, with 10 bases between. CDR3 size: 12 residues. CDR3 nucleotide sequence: TGTGCCATACAGGGAATGAATTCACCCCTCCACTTT. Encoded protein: CAIQGMNSPLHF.

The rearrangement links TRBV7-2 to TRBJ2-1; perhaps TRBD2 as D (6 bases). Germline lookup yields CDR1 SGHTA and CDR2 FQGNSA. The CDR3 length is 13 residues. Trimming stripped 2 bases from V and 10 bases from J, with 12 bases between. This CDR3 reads CASSLLGTSEQFF. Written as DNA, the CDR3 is TGTGCCAGCAGCTTATTGGGTACTAGCGAGCAGTTCTTC.

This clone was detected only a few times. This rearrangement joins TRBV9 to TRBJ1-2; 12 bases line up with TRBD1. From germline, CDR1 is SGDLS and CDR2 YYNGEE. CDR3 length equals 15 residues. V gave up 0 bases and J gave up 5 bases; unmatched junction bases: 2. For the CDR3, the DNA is TGTGCCAGCAGCGTAGGGGACAGGGGGCTGTATGGCTACACCTTC. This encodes CASSVGDRGLYGYTF.